This entry is about one TCR beta chain. Which antigen it targets is not known. Base qualities are not recorded, but no much larger clone differs from it by a single base. The entry originates in a study of T cell responses to AZD1222 COVID-19 vaccine (dated by TCRdb to about 2021). General notes on the study: A total of approximately 230 trial participants underwent TCR sequencing, of whom about 210 received two doses of AZD1222 and about 26 received two doses of the MenACWY control vaccine. Trial participants were enrolled into age subgroups of 18-55, 56-69 and 70-plus years, which contained about 150, 28 and 57 TCR-sequenced participants, respectively. Broad study findings and their caveats: The 56-69-year group was small, and its depth increase did not reach significance, likely because of low power. Reportedly, almost half of the unique spike-specific TCRs recognized epitopes lying outside the regions that are mutated in the B.1.351 and B.1.1.7 variants. Conclusions about previously exposed vaccinees are limited, since just 6 or 7 AZD1222 recipients were seropositive for SARS-CoV-2 at baseline. Participants were mostly white British and included more females than males, and it was suggested by the authors that clonal diversity may have been underestimated. Vaccine-associated CD4 TCRs spanned the whole spike protein, with dominant responses in regions 160-218 and 743-854. A significant rise in spike-specific TCR breadth and depth was observed after two AZD1222 doses relative to day 0 and relative to MenACWY recipients. Because no day 14 peak-response samples were available, the repertoires could be characterized only after the peak T cell response.

The sample's time point label is to be understood as: about 28 days (+/-7) after the second vaccine dose. Because spike-specific TCR depth and breadth did not differ between the two schedules, AZD1222 recipients who got a second dose at roughly 4 weeks were pooled with those who got a second dose at roughly 12 weeks. Vaccinee samples were obtained from the UK trials COV001 and COV002, which included a single-blind randomized controlled phase 2/3 trial of AZD1222 (ChAdOx1 nCoV-19) in healthy adults. For TCRbeta chain sequencing, PBMC samples were collected from trial participants at day 0 and at day 28 after the second dose. The CDR3 regions of human TCRbeta chains were subjected to immunosequencing. For the original study's pipeline: TCRs in the repertoires were matched against a reference library of SARS-CoV-2-specific TCRs that had been generated with the MIRA antigen-specificity platform. Breadth meant the fraction of unique TCRs that were SARS-CoV-2-associated, whereas depth meant the fraction of total T cells that were SARS-CoV-2-associated. Using the MIRA data, each spike-specific TCR was mapped to the spike region that the TCR reacts to and placed in a CD4 or CD8 class. Log10-transformed breadth and depth values were compared by one-way ANOVA with Sidak's multiple comparisons tests. Not all clones reach the TCRdb copy of this immuneACCESS table, which keeps in-frame sequences only. Checked studies attribute under half of the gap to unresolved V genes and leave the rest unexplained. V, J and clone size derive from that table, while D and trimming were established from the DNA sequence. This sample gives roughly 150,000 clones in total; over 80% of them show up just once. The leading ten clones occupy just over 9% of the sample.

Trimming at the junction amounts to 6 bases on V and 0 bases on J, and the germline ends lie 11 bases apart. From the germline V gene, CDR1 is MDHEN and CDR2 is SYDVKM. Including the terminal cysteine and phenylalanine, the CDR3 comprises 14 residues. Just the 42-base CDR3 DNA is kept, in frame starting at base 1. The TCR sequence derives from an adult who received the AZD1222 COVID-19 vaccine. The sample in question was peripheral blood, obtained 28 days after the second AZD1222 dose. This chain joins TRBV28 to TRBJ1-2, and TRBD1 may be the D gene, going by 5 matching bases. The CDR3 reads CASSRERSNYGYTF. The DNA reads TGTGCCAGCAGCAGGGAGCGGTCTAACTATGGCTACACCTTC.